This T cell receptor (beta chain) was sequenced in a study of T cells expressing NK-cell markers. Germline CDR1 is KGHSH and CDR2 is LQKENI. The CDR3 length is 19 residues. Broader study findings: Once again these clonotypes came out on top in the CD3+CD56-NKG2C+ fraction of a handful of donors.

TCRdb derives one entry per CDR3 protein from the 5' RACE reads, leaving out DNA. This sample contains about 450,000 distinct CDR3 sequences. On this clonotype: The antigen is unknown.

The sequence came from a woman aged 18 to 75 in good health. Source material: blood T cells: a sorted CD56 or NKG2C T cell subset, CD4+ or CD8+ T cells, or bulk PBMC T cells (not recorded which). The chain recombines TRBV18 with TRBJ1-1; TCRdb picks TRBD1, but there is no DNA to check that call. The CDR3 region is CASSPVVFGTGSGGTEAFF.